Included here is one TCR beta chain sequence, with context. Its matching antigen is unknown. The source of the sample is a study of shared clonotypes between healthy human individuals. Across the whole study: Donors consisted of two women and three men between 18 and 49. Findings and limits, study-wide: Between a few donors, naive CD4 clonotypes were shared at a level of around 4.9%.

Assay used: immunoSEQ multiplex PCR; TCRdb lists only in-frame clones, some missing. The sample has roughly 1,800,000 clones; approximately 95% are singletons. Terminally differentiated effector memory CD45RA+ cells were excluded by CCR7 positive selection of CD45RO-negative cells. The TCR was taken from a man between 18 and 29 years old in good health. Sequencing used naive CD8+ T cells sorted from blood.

In DNA form, the CDR3 reads TGTGCCAGCAGTCCCGAACCTCAGATGGGTTCTGGGGCCAACGTCCTGACTTTC. Its translation: CASSPEPQMGSGANVLTF. The chain combines TRBV27 with TRBJ2-6; no firm D call. Germline V gene data show CDR1 as MNHEY and CDR2 as SMNVEV (reference sequence). Trimming stripped 5 bases from V and 1 base from J, with 18 bases between. The CDR3 totals 18 residues.